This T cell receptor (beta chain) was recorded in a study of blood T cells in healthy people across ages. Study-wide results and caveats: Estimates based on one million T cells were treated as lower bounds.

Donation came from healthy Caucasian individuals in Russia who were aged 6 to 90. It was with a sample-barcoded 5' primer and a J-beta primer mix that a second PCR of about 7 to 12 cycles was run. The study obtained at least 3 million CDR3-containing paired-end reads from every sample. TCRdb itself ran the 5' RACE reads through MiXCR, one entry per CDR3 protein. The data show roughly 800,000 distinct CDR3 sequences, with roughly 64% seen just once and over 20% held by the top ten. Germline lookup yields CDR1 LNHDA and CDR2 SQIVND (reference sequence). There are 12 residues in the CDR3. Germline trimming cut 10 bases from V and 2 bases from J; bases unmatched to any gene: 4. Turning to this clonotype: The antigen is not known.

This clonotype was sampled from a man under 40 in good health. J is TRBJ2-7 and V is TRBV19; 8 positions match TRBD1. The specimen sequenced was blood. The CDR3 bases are TGTGCCACCCTGACAGGGGCCTACGAGCAGTACTTC. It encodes CATLTGAYEQYF.